This T cell receptor beta chain was sequenced during a study of shared clonotypes between healthy human individuals. This clone was counted between two and nine times. Trimming removed 2 bases from V and 3 bases from J, with 8 bases in between. Germline loops: CDR1 MNHEY, CDR2 SVGAGI. The CDR3 totals 15 residues. The data were produced by immunoSEQ multiplex PCR, yet TCRdb's version contains in-frame clones alone and is incomplete. The table records some 980,000 clones, 76% of them present only once. This TCR derives from a man aged 18-30 years in good health. Sequenced input: memory CD4+ T cells sorted from blood. The subset: CD45RA-negative fraction. The chain carries TRBV6-5 and TRBJ2-6, with D tentatively TRBD1 (5 bases). CDR3: CASSYRGYGANVLTF. The CDR3 DNA sequence: TGTGCCAGCAGTTACAGGGGTTATGGGGCCAACGTCCTGACTTTC.